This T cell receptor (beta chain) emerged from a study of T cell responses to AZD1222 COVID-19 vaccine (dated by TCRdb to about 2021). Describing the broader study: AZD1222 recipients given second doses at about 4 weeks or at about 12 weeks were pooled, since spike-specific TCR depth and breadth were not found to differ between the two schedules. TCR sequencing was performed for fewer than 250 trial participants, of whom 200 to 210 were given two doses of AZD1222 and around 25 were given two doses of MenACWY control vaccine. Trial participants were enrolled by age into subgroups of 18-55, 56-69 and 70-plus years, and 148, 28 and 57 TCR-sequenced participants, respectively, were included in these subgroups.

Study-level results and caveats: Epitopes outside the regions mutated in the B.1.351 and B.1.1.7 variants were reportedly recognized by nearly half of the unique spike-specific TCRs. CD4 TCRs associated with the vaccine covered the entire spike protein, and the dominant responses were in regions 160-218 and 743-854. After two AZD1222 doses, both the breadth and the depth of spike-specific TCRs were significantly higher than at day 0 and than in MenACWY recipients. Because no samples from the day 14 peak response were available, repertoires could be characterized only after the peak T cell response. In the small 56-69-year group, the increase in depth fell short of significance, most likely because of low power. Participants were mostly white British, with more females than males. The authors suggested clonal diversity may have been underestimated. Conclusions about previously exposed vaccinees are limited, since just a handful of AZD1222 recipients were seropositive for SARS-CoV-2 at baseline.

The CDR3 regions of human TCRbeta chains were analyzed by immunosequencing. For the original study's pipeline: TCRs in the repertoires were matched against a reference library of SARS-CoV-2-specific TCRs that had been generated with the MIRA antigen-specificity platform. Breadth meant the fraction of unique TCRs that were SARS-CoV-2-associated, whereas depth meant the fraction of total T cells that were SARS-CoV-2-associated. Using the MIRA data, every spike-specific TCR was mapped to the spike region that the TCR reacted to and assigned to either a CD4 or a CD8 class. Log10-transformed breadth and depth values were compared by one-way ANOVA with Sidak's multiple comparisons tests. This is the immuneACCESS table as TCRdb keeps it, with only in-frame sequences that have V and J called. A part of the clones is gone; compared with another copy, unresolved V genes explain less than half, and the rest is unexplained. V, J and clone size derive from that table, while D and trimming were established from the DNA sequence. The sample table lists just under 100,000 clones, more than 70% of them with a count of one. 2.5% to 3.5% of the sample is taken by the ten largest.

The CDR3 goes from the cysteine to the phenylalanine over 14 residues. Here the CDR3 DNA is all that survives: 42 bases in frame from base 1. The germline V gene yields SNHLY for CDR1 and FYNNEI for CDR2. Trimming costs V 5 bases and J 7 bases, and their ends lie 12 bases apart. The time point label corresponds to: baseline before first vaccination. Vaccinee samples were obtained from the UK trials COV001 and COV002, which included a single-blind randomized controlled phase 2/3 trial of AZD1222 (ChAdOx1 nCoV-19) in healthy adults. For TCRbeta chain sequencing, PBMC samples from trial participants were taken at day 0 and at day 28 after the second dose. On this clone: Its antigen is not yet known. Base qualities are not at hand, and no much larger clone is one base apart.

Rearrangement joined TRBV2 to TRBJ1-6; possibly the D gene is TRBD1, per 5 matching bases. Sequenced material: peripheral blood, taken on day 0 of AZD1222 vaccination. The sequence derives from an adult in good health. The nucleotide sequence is TGTGCCAGCAGTTCCACGGGGCCGAATTCACCCCTCCACTTT. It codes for CASSSTGPNSPLHF.